Below are 30 T cell receptor beta chains sequenced from a single sample in a study of blood T cell repertoires in COVID-19 (dated by TCRdb to about 2020). Library preparation was by the immunoSEQ multiplex PCR assay. Not all clones reach the TCRdb copy of this immuneACCESS table, which keeps in-frame sequences only. Checked studies attribute under half of the gap to unresolved V genes and leave the rest unexplained. The sample data list about 150,000 clones, and 75% to 90% of these were observed just once. The ten biggest clones cover roughly 15% of the sample. What was sequenced was peripheral blood. The receptors shown here come from a woman aged 40 to 55 with acute or convalescent COVID-19.

CDR3 in amino acids: CASSKGDPGTGDLWEQYF. The DNA for the CDR3 is TGTGCCAGCAGCAAAGGAGACCCCGGGACAGGGGATTTGTGGGAGCAGTACTTC. This rearrangement joins TRBV21-1 to TRBJ2-7; the table assigns TRBD1, which was not confirmed against the DNA. TRBV21-1 is marked as a pseudogene. This CDR3 is 18 amino acids long.

A few counts support this clone. This chain uses TRBV6-1 with TRBJ2-2; D not certain. The CDR3 runs to 16 residues. The germline V and J ends were trimmed by 0 bases and 1 base, with 9 bases remaining between them. The germline V gene has CDR1 MNHNS and CDR2 SASEGT. The CDR3 DNA is TGTGCCAGCAGTGAAGCGCCGGGTTTGAACACCGGGGAGCTGTTTTTT. The encoded protein is CASSEAPGLNTGELFF.

The gene calls are TRBV5-5 and TRBJ1-3; TRBD1 might be the D (5 bases). Looked up from germline, CDR1 is SGHKS and CDR2 is YYEKEE (reference sequence). Trimming shortened V by 3 bases and J by 10 bases, and 14 bases separated the two germline ends. CDR3 length: 13 amino acids. CDR3 DNA: TGTGCCAGCAGCTCTCTGGCGGGGGGGACCATATATTTT. It translates to CASSSLAGGTIYF.

The CDR3 bases are TGTGCCACCAGTGACCCCACTAGCACAGATACGCAGTATTTT. Translated: CATSDPTSTDTQYF. J is TRBJ2-3 and V is TRBV24-1; D ambiguous. Germline assignment: CDR1 KGHDR and CDR2 SFDVKD. The CDR3 length is 14 residues. V was trimmed by 4 bases and J by 0 bases, leaving 7 bases between them.

This chain uses TRBV7-6 with TRBJ1-4; TRBD1 is a possible D gene (5 bases). CDR1 SGHVS and CDR2 FNYEAQ come from the germline V gene. The CDR3 runs to 16 residues. The germline V and J ends were trimmed by 1 base and 0 bases, with 9 bases remaining between them. CDR3 in amino acids: CASSLGQGATNEKLFF. The CDR3 region has the DNA TGTGCCAGCAGCTTAGGTCAGGGCGCAACTAATGAAAAACTGTTTTTT.

The rearrangement joins TRBV18 to TRBJ1-4; D remains unclear. The V gene's germline CDR1 is KGHSH and CDR2 LQKENI. The CDR3 consists of 14 residues. V was cut by 1 base and J by 6 bases, with 9 bases left in between. Here the CDR3 DNA reads TGTGCCAGCTCACCACGAGGGAAAGATGAAAAACTGTTTTTT. Its translation: CASSPRGKDEKLFF.

The rearrangement links TRBV29-1 to TRBJ2-7; 11 nucleotides align to TRBD2. V lost 8 bases to trimming and J lost 4 bases; unmatched junction nucleotides: 7. This CDR3 has 13 amino acids. Germline CDR1 SQVTM, CDR2 ANQGSEA. In DNA form, the CDR3 reads TGCAGCACCCGGACTAGCGGGCCTTACGAGCAGTACTTC. Amino acids: CSTRTSGPYEQYF.

The chain links TRBV7-8 to TRBJ1-2; D uncertain. V was trimmed by 1 base and J by 1 base, leaving 16 bases between them. Per the germline V gene, CDR1 is SGHVS and CDR2 is FQNEAQ. This CDR3 region has 17 residues. As DNA, the CDR3 is TGTGCCAGCAGCTTAGTAATAAGAGCGACGGATAACTATGGCTACACCTTC. Its translation is CASSLVIRATDNYGYTF. Combining the CDR3 with reference TRBV7-8 and TRBJ1-2 gives the whole variable domain GAGVSQSPRYKVAKRGQDVALRCDPISGHVSLFWYQQALGQGPEFLTYFQNEAQLDKSGLPSDRFFAERPEGSVSTLKIQRTQQEDSAVYLCASSLVIRATDNYGYTFGSGTRLTVV.

The chain recombines TRBV19 with TRBJ1-1, with D unresolved. Germline CDR1 reads LNHDA; CDR2 reads SQIVND (reference sequence). The CDR3 length is 14 residues. Trimming took off 6 bases at V and 6 bases at J, with 17 bases between the two ends. CDR3: CASSYVRASAEAFF. CDR3 DNA sequence: TGTGCCAGTAGCTACGTTCGCGCGTCCGCTGAAGCTTTCTTT. The whole variable domain, filled in from reference TRBV19 and TRBJ1-1, reads DGGITQSPKYLFRKEGQNVTLSCEQNLNHDAMYWYRQDPGQGLRLIYYSQIVNDFQKGDIAEGYSVSREKKESFPLTVTSAQKNPTAFYLCASSYVRASAEAFFGQGTRLTVV.

The chain combines TRBV4-1 with TRBJ2-5, with 11 bases identical to TRBD2. The CDR3 is 14 amino acids. The V and J ends lost 8 bases and 0 bases, in that order; junction bases with no gene match: 2. CDR1 and CDR2 from the germline V gene are MGHRA and YSYEKL. The CDR3 reads CASSGLADQETQYF. The DNA of the CDR3 is TGCGCCAGCTCGGGACTAGCGGACCAAGAGACCCAGTACTTC.

The chain employs TRBV6-4 and TRBJ2-3; D is possibly TRBD2 (6 bases). V was shortened by 3 bases and J by 0 bases, with 10 bases between the two germline ends. Germline V gene sequence: CDR1 MRHNA, CDR2 SNTAGT. CDR3 length equals 15 residues. The CDR3 reads CASSEGTGSTDTQYF. Here the CDR3 DNA reads TGTGCCAGCAGTGAGGGGACTGGAAGCACAGATACGCAGTATTTT.

This chain connects TRBV19 to TRBJ1-5; 9 bases match TRBD1. Germline CDR1 reads LNHDA; CDR2 reads SQIVND (reference sequence). The CDR3 extends over 14 amino acids. J gave up 4 bases and V 6 bases, and 4 bases lay outside the gene matches. The CDR3 region has the DNA TGTGCCAGTAGCCGGACAGGGGTTAATCAGCCCCAGCATTTT. Protein product: CASSRTGVNQPQHF.

This chain connects TRBV3-1 (or the pseudogene TRBV3-2) to TRBJ2-1; 12 nucleotides align to TRBD2. J gave up 7 bases and V 0 bases, and 4 bases lay outside the gene matches. The CDR3 extends over 16 amino acids. Germline CDR1 is LGHDT and CDR2 is YNNKEL (reference sequence). CDR3 DNA: TGTGCCAGCAGCCAAGATCTAGCGGGAGGGAGGAATGAGCAGTTCTTC. Protein product: CASSQDLAGGRNEQFF.

The chain employs TRBV6-2 or TRBV6-3 and TRBJ1-3; TRBD1 agrees at 7 bases. V gave up 5 bases and J gave up 0 bases; unmatched junction bases: 1. Germline V CDR1 and CDR2: MNHEY, SVGEGT. CDR3 length: 14 residues. Here the CDR3 reads CASSRTGSGNTIYF. In nucleotides, the CDR3 is TGTGCCAGCAGTCGGACAGGCTCTGGAAACACCATATATTTT.

The J gene is TRBJ1-6, the V gene TRBV5-1; D perhaps matches TRBD1 (5 bases). V shed 0 bases and J shed 6 bases, with 10 bases lying between them. Germline loops: CDR1 SGHRS, CDR2 YFSETQ. This CDR3 spans 15 amino acids. CDR3 residues: CASSLEGPANSPLHF. DNA of the CDR3: TGCGCCAGCAGCTTGGAGGGGCCAGCTAATTCACCCCTCCACTTT.

The gene calls are TRBV12-3 or TRBV12-4 and TRBJ1-6; D ambiguous. The V end lost 2 bases, the J end lost 14 bases, and 13 bases lay between the germline ends. The CDR3 has 13 amino acids. CDR3 in amino acids: CASSLSGLQALHF. CDR3 sequence (DNA): TGTGCCAGCAGTTTATCTGGGCTTCAGGCCCTCCACTTT.

This clone is a singleton in its sample. The V gene is TRBV6-4, the J gene TRBJ2-3; D uncertain. V was shortened by 4 bases and J by 2 bases, with 13 bases between the two germline ends. In germline, CDR1 is MRHNA, CDR2 SNTAGT. This CDR3 spans 15 amino acids. The DNA for the CDR3 is TGTGCCAGCAGTGCCGAGCTAGGTTCCACAGATACGCAGTATTTT. Translation: CASSAELGSTDTQYF.

The gene calls are TRBV11-3 and TRBJ1-3, with D perhaps TRBD1 (5 bases). Trimming stripped 3 bases from V and 2 bases from J, with 8 bases between. The CDR3 has 14 amino acids. Germline V lookup: CDR1 SGHNT, CDR2 YENEEA. The DNA of the CDR3 is TGTGCCAGCAGCTTGACAGTTCCTGGAAACACCATATATTTT. Translated, it gives CASSLTVPGNTIYF.

In regard to this clone: Compared with germline, one end of the junction differs, possibly owing to a read error. V and J are TRBV5-1 and TRBJ2-5; perhaps TRBD2 as D (6 bases). The CDR3 spans 13 residues. Germline V gene lookup returns CDR1 SGHRS and CDR2 YFSETQ. CDR3 in DNA: TGCGCCAGCACCTTGGGAGGCCAAGAGACCCAGTACTTC. Protein product: CASTLGGQETQYF. The variable domain in full, with the rest retrieved from reference TRBV5-1 and TRBJ2-5, is KAGVTQTPRYLIKTRGQQVTLSCSPISGHRSVSWYQQTPGQGLQFLFEYFSETQRNKGNFPGRFSGRQFSNSRSEMNVSTLELGDSALYLCASTLGGQETQYFGPGTRLLVL.

The rearrangement joins TRBV5-1 to TRBJ2-2, with 11 bases aligning to TRBD2. The CDR3 is made up of 18 amino acids. CDR1 SGHRS and CDR2 YFSETQ come from the germline V gene. V shed 4 bases and J 5 bases; nucleotides not matched to a gene: 13. The CDR3 here is CASSAMRLGLAATGELFF. Written as DNA, the CDR3 is TGCGCCAGCAGCGCGATGAGGCTGGGACTAGCGGCAACCGGGGAGCTGTTTTTT. The full variable domain, with the rest looked up from reference TRBV5-1 and TRBJ2-2, is KAGVTQTPRYLIKTRGQQVTLSCSPISGHRSVSWYQQTPGQGLQFLFEYFSETQRNKGNFPGRFSGRQFSNSRSEMNVSTLELGDSALYLCASSAMRLGLAATGELFFGEGSRLTVL.

The chain joins TRBV27 to TRBJ2-1; D is possibly TRBD2 (6 bases). Trimming pared 4 bases from V and 2 bases from J, leaving 15 bases between. Germline values: CDR1 MNHEY, CDR2 SMNVEV (reference sequence). CDR3 length: 16 amino acids. The DNA of the CDR3 is TGTGCCAGCAGTTCGGCGGGAAAGGGGACCTACAATGAGCAGTTCTTC. Translating it yields CASSSAGKGTYNEQFF.

The V call is TRBV18, the J call TRBJ1-4, with D unclear. The CDR3 is 15 amino acids. Germline CDR1 is KGHSH and CDR2 is LQKENI. The V end lost 6 bases, the J end lost 3 bases, and 14 bases lay between the germline ends. The CDR3 here is CASSPRGSANEKLFF. CDR3 nucleotide sequence: TGTGCCAGCTCCCCTAGAGGGTCGGCTAATGAAAAACTGTTTTTT.

V is TRBV6-1 and J is TRBJ1-2; D is unresolved. V lost 1 base and J 5 bases, leaving 11 bases between the germline ends. The CDR3 is 14 amino acids. CDR1 is MNHNS and CDR2 is SASEGT in the germline V gene. CDR3 nucleotides: TGTGCCAGCAGTGAAGGGCCGGGTCTATATGGCTACACCTTC. Its protein is CASSEGPGLYGYTF.

The rearrangement links TRBV11-2 to TRBJ2-3; TRBD1 aligns across 7 bases. Germline CDR1 SGHAT, CDR2 FQNNGV. The CDR3 runs 15 residues. The ends lost 3 bases at V and 3 bases at J; junction bases unmatched: 6. The CDR3: CASSFIGTDTDTQYF. In DNA form, the CDR3 reads TGTGCCAGCAGCTTTATAGGGACAGATACAGATACGCAGTATTTT. The whole variable domain, remainder taken from reference TRBV11-2 and TRBJ2-3, is EAGVAQSPRYKIIEKRQSVAFWCNPISGHATLYWYQQILGQGPKLLIQFQNNGVVDDSQLPKDRFSAERLKGVDSTLKIQPAKLEDSAVYLCASSFIGTDTDTQYFGPGTRLTVL.

This clone was observed a single time. CDR3 nucleotide sequence: TGTGCCAGCAGCTTGGGTTTGGCGGGAGGCACCGGCGGGGAGCTGTTTTTT. It is translated as CASSLGLAGGTGGELFF. The chain is built from TRBV5-6 and TRBJ2-2, with 8 positions matching TRBD2. Germline-derived CDR1 and CDR2 are SGHDT and YYEEEE. The junction had 11 bases not matched to a gene; V was cut back by 0 bases and J by 7 bases. The length of the CDR3 is 17 residues. Combining the CDR3 with reference TRBV5-6 and TRBJ2-2 gives the whole variable domain DAGVTQSPTHLIKTRGQQVTLRCSPKSGHDTVSWYQQALGQGPQFIFQYYEEEERQRGNFPDRFSGHQFPNYSSELNVNALLLGDSALYLCASSLGLAGGTGGELFFGEGSRLTVL.

The V call is TRBV30, the J call TRBJ1-4; 7 nucleotides line up with TRBD1. V lost 0 bases, J lost 8 bases, and 6 bases stayed unmatched. The CDR3 spans 14 residues. Per germline, CDR1 GTSNPN and CDR2 SVGIG (reference sequence). The CDR3 nucleotides read TGTGCCTGGAGTGTTAGGGGGCGATGGGAAAAACTGTTTTTT. It yields the protein CAWSVRGRWEKLFF. The full variable domain, with the rest looked up from reference TRBV30 and TRBJ1-4, is SQTIHQWPATLVQPVGSPLSLECTVEGTSNPNLYWYRQAAGRGLQLLFYSVGIGQISSEVPQNLSASRPQDRQFILSSKKLLLSDSGFYLCAWSVRGRWEKLFFGSGTQLSVL.

The rearrangement links TRBV7-2 to TRBJ2-2; 7 positions agree with TRBD1. The J segment lost 4 bases and the V segment lost 6 bases, leaving 5 bases of the junction unmatched. Germline CDR1 reads SGHTA; CDR2 reads FQGNSA. This CDR3 region has 14 residues. The CDR3 DNA reads as TGTGCCAGCAGTCGGGACAGCGGCACCGGGGAGCTGTTTTTT. Translated, it gives CASSRDSGTGELFF.

This clone was seen once. The CDR3 bases are TGCGCCAGCAGCCAAGATAATACTGGACAGGGCTACGAGCAGTACTTC. It yields the protein CASSQDNTGQGYEQYF. This chain joins TRBV4-1 and TRBJ2-7; 8 nucleotides agree with TRBD1. With V trimmed by 0 bases and J by 3 bases, 7 bases remained unmatched. The CDR3 loop spans 16 amino acids. In germline, CDR1 is MGHRA, CDR2 YSYEKL.

The chain couples TRBV6-5 to TRBJ2-1, with 8 bases matching TRBD2. This CDR3 comprises 15 residues. The germline V gene encodes CDR1 MNHEY and CDR2 SVGAGI. Unmatched junction bases numbered 2, after V lost 4 bases and J lost 0 bases. The CDR3 region is CASSFSGISYNEQFF. In nucleotides, the CDR3 is TGTGCCAGCAGTTTTAGCGGGATCTCCTACAATGAGCAGTTCTTC.

The chain uses TRBV6-5 and TRBJ1-5, with a tentative D call TRBD1 (6 bases). The germline V and J ends were trimmed by 6 bases and 0 bases, with 12 bases remaining between them. Germline CDR1 reads MNHEY; CDR2 reads SVGAGI. The CDR3 sequence is 15 residues long. The CDR3 bases are TGTGCCAGCAGGAAACAGGGAAATAGCAATCAGCCCCAGCATTTT. Translation: CASRKQGNSNQPQHF.